The 6 T cell receptor beta chains below all came from one sample that was sequenced in a study of shared clonotypes between healthy human individuals. Repertoires were generated with immunoSEQ multiplex PCR, while TCRdb's copy carries only in-frame clones and drops some. Here the sample spans 2 million to 2.5 million clones, 85% to 95% being singletons. The sequenced sample was naive CD4+ T cells from PBMCs. Subset reported: CD45RA+ positively selected. The receptor source for this set is a man aged 18 to 35 in good health. Some clones in this sample may be carry-over from other donors' samples.

The chain links TRBV9 to TRBJ2-1; possible D gene TRBD2, 6 bases. The CDR3 totals 12 residues. Germline values: CDR1 SGDLS, CDR2 YYNGEE. The V end lost 0 bases, the J end lost 10 bases, and 8 bases lay between the germline ends. CDR3: CASSVGGGEQFF. As DNA, the CDR3 is TGTGCCAGCAGCGTAGGCGGAGGGGAGCAGTTCTTC.

This chain uses TRBV27 with TRBJ2-7; 12 bases are a match to TRBD2. This CDR3 region has 16 residues. Germline V gene data show CDR1 as MNHEY and CDR2 as SMNVEV (reference sequence). The V segment lost 6 bases and the J segment 2 bases; nucleotides outside the gene matches: 8. CDR3 in amino acids: CASRPSGRGGTYEQYF. The DNA of the CDR3 is TGTGCCAGCAGACCTAGCGGGAGGGGTGGGACCTACGAGCAGTACTTC.

The genes are TRBV7-2 and TRBJ2-7; possibly TRBD2 for D (6 bases). CDR3 length: 13 residues. Deletions cut 5 bases from V and 3 bases from J, with 11 bases between. Germline V gene sequence: CDR1 SGHTA, CDR2 FQGNSA. CDR3 amino acids: CASSPRGIYEQYF. CDR3 DNA: TGTGCCAGCAGCCCCCGGGGGATCTACGAGCAGTACTTC.

This clone has a single count. The chain employs TRBV28 and TRBJ1-4, with D perhaps matching TRBD1 (6 bases). This CDR3 is 15 amino acids long. In germline, CDR1 is MDHEN, CDR2 SYDVKM. V was shortened by 3 bases and J by 8 bases, with 16 bases between the two germline ends. CDR3 bases: TGTGCCAGCAGTTTCCAGACGGGGCAGGGGGAAAAACTGTTTTTT. It codes for CASSFQTGQGEKLFF.

This clone was counted between two and nine times. This chain connects TRBV19 to TRBJ2-2, with 10 bases that match TRBD2. Germline V gene data show CDR1 as LNHDA and CDR2 as SQIVND (reference sequence). CDR3 length equals 16 residues. Trimming cost V 5 bases and J 6 bases; bases outside gene matches: 9. CDR3 coding DNA: TGTGCCAGTAGTTCCGCTAGCGGGAGTGGCCCCGGGGAGCTGTTTTTT. It yields the protein CASSSASGSGPGELFF.

V usage is TRBV7-3 and J usage is TRBJ2-1, with a weak D call TRBD2 (6 bases). The CDR3 sequence is 16 residues long. Germline V CDR1 and CDR2: SGHTA, FQGTGA. V was shortened by 5 bases and J by 0 bases, with 14 bases between the two germline ends. CDR3 in amino acids: CASSVLAPSSYNEQFF. The CDR3 nucleotides read TGTGCCAGCAGCGTCCTAGCGCCGAGCTCCTACAATGAGCAGTTCTTC.